This is a list of T cell receptor beta chains from one sample in a study of CD8+CD57+ T cells in acquired aplastic anemia. TCRdb redid the calling of the reads with MiXCR, one entry per CDR3 protein. The repertoire holds about 420,000 distinct CDR3 sequences, with 55% to 70% as singletons. Sequences were obtained from sorted CD4+, CD8+, or CD8+CD57+ T cells (not recorded which) from PBMCs. Receptors originate from a human donor in good health, serving as a control. CDR3s include the opening cysteine and the closing phenylalanine or tryptophan. The order of the fields is CDR3 length, V gene, D gene, clone size, J gene, CDR3 DNA, CDR3 protein. The D gene is left open where the match is weak. Clone sizes are given selectively: once, few, many, or a class where the clone is expanded.

CDR3 length: 14
V gene: TRBV7-7
D gene: -
clone size: many
J gene: TRBJ2-1
CDR3 DNA: TGTGCTAGCAGCCCCTTAAACAGCTACAATGAGCAGTTCTTC
CDR3 protein: CASSPLNSYNEQFF

CDR3 length: 15
V gene: TRBV9
D gene: -
clone size: -
J gene: TRBJ1-6
CDR3 DNA: TGTGCCAGCAGCCCCGATGGCGTGAACACTGAAGCTTTCCACTTT
CDR3 protein: CASSPDGVNTEAFHF

CDR3 length: 14
V gene: TRBV7-2
D gene: TRBD1
clone size: once
J gene: TRBJ1-2
CDR3 DNA: TGTGCCAGCAGCTGGGACAGGGTAAACTATGGCTACACCTTC
CDR3 protein: CASSWDRVNYGYTF

CDR3 length: 13
V gene: TRBV20-1
D gene: TRBD1
clone size: -
J gene: TRBJ2-3
CDR3 DNA: TGCAGTGCTACAAGAGGGGGCAGGGGAGCGCAGTATTTT
CDR3 protein: CSATRGGRGAQYF

CDR3 length: 13
V gene: TRBV7-6
D gene: -
clone size: -
J gene: TRBJ2-7
CDR3 DNA: TGTGCCAGCAGCTTAAGCAAAGCCACCGGGCAGCAGTTC
CDR3 protein: CASSLSKATGQQF

CDR3 length: 14
V gene: TRBV7-9
D gene: -
clone size: once
J gene: TRBJ2-7
CDR3 DNA: TGTGCCAGCAGCGTAACGAGAAGGGACCAAATCCTAAGCTTC
CDR3 protein: CASSVTRRDQILSF

CDR3 length: 17
V gene: TRBV29-1
D gene: TRBD1
clone size: -
J gene: TRBJ2-4
CDR3 DNA: TGCAGCGTTGAAGATCTCGGGGAGACAGGGGTCAAAAACATTCAGTACTTC
CDR3 protein: CSVEDLGETGVKNIQYF

CDR3 length: 13
V gene: TRBV5-1
D gene: -
clone size: -
J gene: TRBJ1-1
CDR3 DNA: TGCGCCAGCAACCCCGCGGGGGGCACTGAAGCTTTCTTT
CDR3 protein: CASNPAGGTEAFF

CDR3 length: 15
V gene: TRBV6-1
D gene: -
clone size: -
J gene: TRBJ2-5
CDR3 DNA: TGTGCCAGCAGTGACATAACAGCGTGGTGGGAGACCCAGTACTTC
CDR3 protein: CASSDITAWWETQYF

CDR3 length: 13
V gene: TRBV7-2
D gene: -
clone size: once
J gene: TRBJ1-1
CDR3 DNA: TGTGCCAGCAGCTCCCCGACTAGCGGGGGGGCTAACTTC
CDR3 protein: CASSSPTSGGANF

CDR3 length: 13
V gene: TRBV7-9
D gene: -
clone size: -
J gene: TRBJ1-2
CDR3 DNA: TGTGCCAGCAGCCGAGGACAGTACTATGGCTACACCTTC
CDR3 protein: CASSRGQYYGYTF

CDR3 length: 14
V gene: TRBV12-3/TRBV12-4
D gene: -
clone size: -
J gene: TRBJ1-2
CDR3 DNA: TGTGCCAGCAGTTTGGTAGCACAACTATATGGCTACACCTTC
CDR3 protein: CASSLVAQLYGYTF

CDR3 length: 13
V gene: TRBV7-2
D gene: -
clone size: few
J gene: TRBJ2-5
CDR3 DNA: TGTGCCAGCAGCTTAGCGGTAAGTCAGCCCCAGTACTTC
CDR3 protein: CASSLAVSQPQYF

CDR3 length: 14
V gene: TRBV20-1
D gene: -
clone size: -
J gene: TRBJ1-2
CDR3 DNA: TGCAGTGCCCCTGACACACAGGGTAGTAATGGCTACACCTTC
CDR3 protein: CSAPDTQGSNGYTF

CDR3 length: 16
V gene: TRBV12-3/TRBV12-4
D gene: -
clone size: -
J gene: TRBJ1-6
CDR3 DNA: TGTGCCAGCAGTTTAGTCCGAGCGGTTAGCAATTCGCCCCTCCACTTT
CDR3 protein: CASSLVRAVSNSPLHF

CDR3 length: 12
V gene: TRBV2
D gene: TRBD2
clone size: -
J gene: TRBJ2-5
CDR3 DNA: TGTGCCACCAGCGGGAGTGGCGAGACCCAGTACTTC
CDR3 protein: CATSGSGETQYF

CDR3 length: 15
V gene: TRBV2
D gene: TRBD1
clone size: many
J gene: TRBJ1-5
CDR3 DNA: TGTGCCAGCACCACGGACAGGGATAGCAATCAGCCCCAGCATTTT
CDR3 protein: CASTTDRDSNQPQHF

CDR3 length: 14
V gene: TRBV27
D gene: TRBD1
clone size: many
J gene: TRBJ1-5
CDR3 DNA: TGTGCCAGCAGTTTACGCAGGGGGGCTCAGCCCCAGCATTTT
CDR3 protein: CASSLRRGAQPQHF

CDR3 length: 11
V gene: TRBV2
D gene: -
clone size: -
J gene: TRBJ2-6
CDR3 DNA: TGTGCCAGCAGTGTGGGAAACGTCCTGACTTTC
CDR3 protein: CASSVGNVLTF

CDR3 length: 14
V gene: TRBV20-1
D gene: -
clone size: -
J gene: TRBJ2-7
CDR3 DNA: TGCAGTGCTAAACTGGCGGGGACAAGCTACGAGCAGTACTTC
CDR3 protein: CSAKLAGTSYEQYF

CDR3 length: 12
V gene: TRBV24-1
D gene: -
clone size: -
J gene: TRBJ1-1
CDR3 DNA: TGTGCCACTCGGGGGGCGAACACTGAAGCTTTCTTT
CDR3 protein: CATRGANTEAFF

CDR3 length: 13
V gene: TRBV20-1
D gene: -
clone size: -
J gene: TRBJ2-7
CDR3 DNA: TGCAGTGCTAGCCGCGGCAGGCTCGACGAGCAGTACTTC
CDR3 protein: CSASRGRLDEQYF

CDR3 length: 15
V gene: TRBV9
D gene: -
clone size: -
J gene: TRBJ2-7
CDR3 DNA: TGTGCCAGCAGCGTAGGTGGAGACTTAACCTGCGAGCAGTACTTC
CDR3 protein: CASSVGGDLTCEQYF

CDR3 length: 12
V gene: TRBV20-1
D gene: -
clone size: -
J gene: TRBJ1-5
CDR3 DNA: TGCAGTGCTCGTGAAGGTGCGGGGCAGCAGCATTTT
CDR3 protein: CSAREGAGQQHF

CDR3 length: 14
V gene: TRBV2
D gene: TRBD2
clone size: -
J gene: TRBJ2-2
CDR3 DNA: TGCGCCAGCAGGTCGCGGGGGGCACCCGGGGGGCTGTTTTTT
CDR3 protein: CASRSRGAPGGLFF

CDR3 length: 16
V gene: TRBV12-3/TRBV12-4
D gene: TRBD1
clone size: -
J gene: TRBJ1-5
CDR3 DNA: TGTGCCAGCAGTTACGCGACAGGGGTTAGCAATCAGCCCCAGCATTTT
CDR3 protein: CASSYATGVSNQPQHF

CDR3 length: 12
V gene: TRBV29-1
D gene: -
clone size: -
J gene: TRBJ2-7
CDR3 DNA: TGCAGCGTCAGACAACAGGTTGGCGAGCAGTACTTC
CDR3 protein: CSVRQQVGEQYF

CDR3 length: 17
V gene: TRBV7-2
D gene: -
clone size: -
J gene: TRBJ2-3
CDR3 DNA: TGTGCCAGCAGCCTATCGGCAGGGAGCAATCAGCCAGAGACGCAGTATTTT
CDR3 protein: CASSLSAGSNQPETQYF

CDR3 length: 14
V gene: TRBV20-1
D gene: TRBD2
clone size: -
J gene: TRBJ2-7
CDR3 DNA: TGCAGTGCTAGAGTATCCAGCGGGAGCTACGAGCAGTACTTC
CDR3 protein: CSARVSSGSYEQYF

CDR3 length: 13
V gene: TRBV19
D gene: -
clone size: -
J gene: TRBJ2-1
CDR3 DNA: TGTGCCAGTAGTAGGGTGCGCGGCGATGAGCAGTTCTTC
CDR3 protein: CASSRVRGDEQFF

CDR3 length: 15
V gene: TRBV3-1
D gene: -
clone size: -
J gene: TRBJ2-1
CDR3 DNA: TGTGCCAGCAGCTCTCATACTCTATCCTTCGGTGAGCAGTTCTTC
CDR3 protein: CASSSHTLSFGEQFF

CDR3 length: 15
V gene: TRBV20-1
D gene: TRBD1
clone size: -
J gene: TRBJ1-1
CDR3 DNA: TGCAGTGCTCTTCCGGCGGACAGGGGCCACACTGAAGCTTTCTTT
CDR3 protein: CSALPADRGHTEAFF

CDR3 length: 14
V gene: TRBV6-2/TRBV6-3
D gene: -
clone size: -
J gene: TRBJ2-1
CDR3 DNA: TGTGCCAGCAGTTTTATGACTCCGGGGGATGAGCAGTTCTTC
CDR3 protein: CASSFMTPGDEQFF

CDR3 length: 15
V gene: TRBV3-1
D gene: -
clone size: many
J gene: TRBJ1-2
CDR3 DNA: TGTGCCAGCAGCCGGGAGACGTGGACTAACTATGGCTACACCTTC
CDR3 protein: CASSRETWTNYGYTF

CDR3 length: 11
V gene: TRBV20-1
D gene: -
clone size: once
J gene: TRBJ2-3
CDR3 DNA: TGCAGTGCTAATCCGTCGGATAAGAAGTATTTT
CDR3 protein: CSANPSDKKYF

CDR3 length: 13
V gene: TRBV20-1
D gene: -
clone size: many
J gene: TRBJ2-3
CDR3 DNA: TGCAGTGCTAGAGTAGGATTCGCAGATACGCAGTATTTT
CDR3 protein: CSARVGFADTQYF

CDR3 length: 12
V gene: TRBV6-2/TRBV6-3
D gene: TRBD1
clone size: many
J gene: TRBJ1-1
CDR3 DNA: TGTGCCATCCTGGACAGGGGCACTGAAGCTTTCTTT
CDR3 protein: CAILDRGTEAFF

CDR3 length: 12
V gene: TRBV5-1
D gene: -
clone size: -
J gene: TRBJ2-3
CDR3 DNA: TGCGCCAGCAGTGCAGGTACGGGGACGCAGTATTTT
CDR3 protein: CASSAGTGTQYF

CDR3 length: 15
V gene: TRBV24-1
D gene: -
clone size: -
J gene: TRBJ2-2
CDR3 DNA: TGTGCCACCAAATCCAGACGCACGACAGCCGGGGCGCTGTTTTTT
CDR3 protein: CATKSRRTTAGALFF

CDR3 length: 13
V gene: TRBV7-2
D gene: -
clone size: many
J gene: TRBJ2-7
CDR3 DNA: TGTGCCAGCAGCCCTTCTGGGCCGTACGAGCAGTACTTC
CDR3 protein: CASSPSGPYEQYF

CDR3 length: 15
V gene: TRBV20-1
D gene: TRBD1
clone size: once
J gene: TRBJ1-2
CDR3 DNA: TGCAGTGCTAGAGATCTAACAGGGGTTAGCTATGGCTACACCTTC
CDR3 protein: CSARDLTGVSYGYTF

CDR3 length: 14
V gene: TRBV19
D gene: TRBD1
clone size: -
J gene: TRBJ1-6
CDR3 DNA: TGTGCCAGTAGTAGCCGGGACAGGGCTTCACCCCTCCACTTT
CDR3 protein: CASSSRDRASPLHF

CDR3 length: 14
V gene: TRBV7-8
D gene: TRBD1
clone size: many
J gene: TRBJ1-1
CDR3 DNA: TGTGCCAGCAGCTCCTGGGACAGGAACATTGAAGCTTTCTTT
CDR3 protein: CASSSWDRNIEAFF

CDR3 length: 14
V gene: TRBV10-2
D gene: -
clone size: -
J gene: TRBJ2-1
CDR3 DNA: TGTGCCAGCAGCCCGGGCCTTTCGGCGCCCGAGCAGTTCTTC
CDR3 protein: CASSPGLSAPEQFF

CDR3 length: 17
V gene: TRBV7-2
D gene: -
clone size: once
J gene: TRBJ2-7
CDR3 DNA: TGTGCCAGCAGCCAGACTGGGGGGCGGAAAATAGGAGGCGAGCAGTACTTC
CDR3 protein: CASSQTGGRKIGGEQYF

CDR3 length: 14
V gene: TRBV10-3
D gene: -
clone size: -
J gene: TRBJ1-2
CDR3 DNA: TGTGCCAGCAGTATCCAAACGGGACTCTATGGCTACACCTTC
CDR3 protein: CASSIQTGLYGYTF

CDR3 length: 14
V gene: TRBV7-9
D gene: -
clone size: -
J gene: TRBJ1-3
CDR3 DNA: TGTGCCAGCAGCTTGATGGGCGGAGGAAACACCACATGTTTT
CDR3 protein: CASSLMGGGNTTCF

CDR3 length: 15
V gene: TRBV12-3/TRBV12-4
D gene: TRBD1
clone size: -
J gene: TRBJ2-5
CDR3 DNA: TGTGCCAGCAGTCTCACACAGGGGTTTGAGGGGACCCAGTACTTC
CDR3 protein: CASSLTQGFEGTQYF

CDR3 length: 16
V gene: TRBV9
D gene: TRBD2
clone size: many
J gene: TRBJ2-7
CDR3 DNA: TGTGCCAGCAGCGGACACCCGGGACTAGCGGCGCACGAGCAGTACTTC
CDR3 protein: CASSGHPGLAAHEQYF

CDR3 length: 14
V gene: TRBV7-9
D gene: TRBD2
clone size: -
J gene: TRBJ2-1
CDR3 DNA: TGTGCCATCAGCGCCGCGGGGGGGGATGGTGAGCAGTTCTTC
CDR3 protein: CAISAAGGDGEQFF

CDR3 length: 16
V gene: TRBV15
D gene: -
clone size: -
J gene: TRBJ2-1
CDR3 DNA: TGTGCCACCAGCAGAGGTGACCCAAGCTACCCCAATGAGCAGTTCTTC
CDR3 protein: CATSRGDPSYPNEQFF

CDR3 length: 13
V gene: TRBV2
D gene: -
clone size: many
J gene: TRBJ1-5
CDR3 DNA: TGTGCCAGCAGTGGGGGGGGCAATCAGCCCCAGCATTTT
CDR3 protein: CASSGGGNQPQHF

CDR3 length: 14
V gene: TRBV7-2
D gene: -
clone size: -
J gene: TRBJ2-5
CDR3 DNA: TGTGCCAGCAGCCCTGAGCCAGGCACGCGGCCCCTGTACTTC
CDR3 protein: CASSPEPGTRPLYF

CDR3 length: 16
V gene: TRBV11-2
D gene: TRBD1
clone size: -
J gene: TRBJ1-6
CDR3 DNA: TGTGCCAGCAGCTACCGGAAGGGACAGGGGAATTCACCCCTCCACTTT
CDR3 protein: CASSYRKGQGNSPLHF

CDR3 length: 16
V gene: TRBV2
D gene: TRBD1
clone size: -
J gene: TRBJ1-6
CDR3 DNA: TGTGCCAGCAGGGATCCGGGACAGGGGGATAATTCACCCCTCCACTTT
CDR3 protein: CASRDPGQGDNSPLHF

CDR3 length: 14
V gene: TRBV4-1
D gene: -
clone size: once
J gene: TRBJ1-2
CDR3 DNA: TGCGCCAGCAGCATATTAGGGAAGAAGTATGGCTACACCTTC
CDR3 protein: CASSILGKKYGYTF

CDR3 length: 16
V gene: TRBV19
D gene: TRBD1
clone size: many
J gene: TRBJ1-4
CDR3 DNA: TGTGCCAGTAGTTTGGACAGGAGTGCAACTAATGAAAAACTGTTTTTT
CDR3 protein: CASSLDRSATNEKLFF

CDR3 length: 14
V gene: TRBV12-3/TRBV12-4
D gene: -
clone size: -
J gene: TRBJ2-7
CDR3 DNA: TGTGCCAGCAGTGTCGGGGGCCCTTCCTACGAGCAGTACTTC
CDR3 protein: CASSVGGPSYEQYF

CDR3 length: 15
V gene: TRBV9
D gene: -
clone size: -
J gene: TRBJ1-2
CDR3 DNA: TGTGCCAGCAGTGGGGGTAGGGCTGTTGGTTATGGCTACACCTTC
CDR3 protein: CASSGGRAVGYGYTF